The 21 T cell receptor beta chains listed next were all sequenced from one sample in a study of blood T cells in healthy people across ages. The second PCR ran 7 to 11 cycles with a sample-barcoded 5' primer and J-beta primers. TCRdb used MiXCR to reprocess the 5' RACE reads, holding one entry per CDR3 protein. The table has over 1,500,000 distinct CDR3 sequences, just under 50% seen once. The sample was blood. Receptors originate from a woman between 40 and 55 years old in good health.

This clonotype has a count of ten or more. The chain combines TRBV29-1 with TRBJ2-5; the match to TRBD1 covers 12 bases. The V segment lost 7 bases and the J segment 3 bases; nucleotides outside the gene matches: 9. CDR3 length: 15 residues. The germline gives CDR1 SQVTM, CDR2 ANQGSEA. The CDR3 spells CSAPGTGGAKETQYF. The CDR3 region has the DNA TGCAGCGCCCCGGGGACAGGGGGCGCGAAAGAGACCCAGTACTTC.

This sequence joins TRBV6-1 and TRBJ2-3, with 7 bases that match TRBD2. J gave up 3 bases and V 3 bases, and 9 bases lay outside the gene matches. The germline V gene encodes CDR1 MNHNS and CDR2 SASEGT. This CDR3 has 16 amino acids. The CDR3 DNA reads as TGTGCCAGCAGTGAGGCCTGGGGGGGAGGGACAGATACGCAGTATTTT. Amino acids: CASSEAWGGGTDTQYF.

V is TRBV2 and J is TRBJ2-7; TRBD1 agrees at 8 bases. V lost 5 bases and J lost 4; bases outside the gene matches: 7. Germline assignment: CDR1 SNHLY and CDR2 FYNNEI. This CDR3 is built from 14 residues. CDR3 residues: CASSPHRGDYEQYF. The DNA for the CDR3 is TGTGCCAGCAGTCCACACAGGGGGGATTACGAGCAGTACTTC.

The genes are TRBV15 and TRBJ2-5; D is perhaps TRBD1 or TRBD2 (5 bases each). Germline CDR1 and CDR2: LNHNV and YYDKDF (reference sequence). V was cut by 1 base and J by 4 bases, with 13 bases left in between. The CDR3 covers 15 residues. The CDR3 DNA is TGTGCCACCAGCAGAGCGAGGGGATGGGGAGAGACCCAGTACTTC. Translated, it gives CATSRARGWGETQYF.

Only a few counts were recorded for this clonotype. V is TRBV29-1 and J is TRBJ2-5; the D gene could be TRBD1 or TRBD2 (6 bases each). V was pared by 0 bases and J by 5 bases, with 16 bases between. CDR1 and CDR2 (germline): SQVTM, ANQGSEA. This CDR3 contains 15 residues. Written as DNA, the CDR3 is TGCAGCGTTGAAGACCGCTTGGGGGGCTGGGAGACCCAGTACTTC. Translated, it gives CSVEDRLGGWETQYF.

The chain uses TRBV9 and TRBJ2-5, with D possibly being TRBD1 or TRBD2 (5 bases each). Germline assignment: CDR1 SGDLS and CDR2 YYNGEE. Trimming cost V 0 bases and J 1 base, with 10 bases left between them. This CDR3 is built from 15 residues. CDR3 loop: CASSVGRDPQETQYF. Here the CDR3 DNA reads TGTGCCAGCAGCGTAGGCCGGGACCCCCAAGAGACCCAGTACTTC. The full variable domain, completed using reference TRBV9 and TRBJ2-5, is DSGVTQTPKHLITATGQRVTLRCSPRSGDLSVYWYQQSLDQGLQFLIQYYNGEERAKGNILERFSAQQFPDLHSELNLSSLELGDSALYFCASSVGRDPQETQYFGPGTRLLVL.

V gene TRBV13 combines with J gene TRBJ1-5; 8 bases are shared with TRBD1. V dropped 6 bases and J dropped 0; count of bases not matched to a gene: 10. CDR3 length: 17 amino acids. Looked up from germline, CDR1 is PRHDT and CDR2 is FYEKMQ (reference sequence). The CDR3 is CASSPLLTGDSNQPQHF. The CDR3 DNA reads TGTGCCAGCAGTCCCCTCCTGACAGGGGATAGCAATCAGCCCCAGCATTTT.

CDR3 DNA sequence: TGTGCCAGCAGTTTGACGGGCGGGGGGGCGCGTAAAGAGACCCAGTACTTC. It encodes CASSLTGGGARKETQYF. The gene calls are TRBV27 and TRBJ2-5; TRBD2 aligns across 9 bases. The germline V gene has CDR1 MNHEY and CDR2 SMNVEV (reference sequence). V shed 3 bases, J shed 3 bases, and the junction held 11 bases outside the gene matches. This CDR3 is built from 17 residues.

The V gene is TRBV6-1, the J gene TRBJ2-3; D gene unclear. Trimming took off 6 bases at V and 7 bases at J, with 5 bases between the two ends. Germline CDR1 is MNHNS and CDR2 is SASEGT. The CDR3 has 10 amino acids. Here the CDR3 reads CASRSNTQYF. The DNA for the CDR3 is TGTGCCAGCAGATCTAATACGCAGTATTTT.

The chain carries TRBV7-2 and TRBJ2-7, with D possibly being TRBD2 (6 bases). The CDR3 has 14 amino acids. CDR1 SGHTA and CDR2 FQGNSA come from the germline V gene. Deletions cut 2 bases from V and 4 bases from J, with 12 bases between. Written as DNA, the CDR3 is TGTGCCAGCAGCTTAACTGCGGGGTTGTACGAGCAGTACTTC. Amino acids: CASSLTAGLYEQYF.

CDR3 nucleotide sequence: TGTGCCACCAGTGAAATCAGGAGCTCCTACAAGGGGCAGTTCTTC. It yields the protein CATSEIRSSYKGQFF. The rearrangement joins TRBV24-1 to TRBJ2-1, with D unclear. Germline V gene data show CDR1 as KGHDR and CDR2 as SFDVKD. This CDR3 has 15 residues. V lost 4 bases and J 12 bases, leaving 21 bases between the germline ends.

The chain links TRBV12-3 or TRBV12-4 to TRBJ2-3; possibly TRBD2 for D (6 bases). V lost 7 bases to trimming and J lost 11 bases, with 16 bases between them. The CDR3 is 12 residues long. CDR3 sequence: CASTARLVEQYF. The CDR3 nucleotides are TGTGCCAGCACCGCCCGACTAGTCGAGCAGTATTTT.

The V gene is TRBV7-2, the J gene TRBJ1-2, with D perhaps matching TRBD1 (5 bases). From germline, CDR1 is SGHTA and CDR2 FQGNSA. Trimming removed 5 bases at V and 0 bases at J, with 10 bases between. The CDR3 loop spans 14 amino acids. CDR3 sequence (DNA): TGTGCCAGCAGCATAGACAGAGCTAACTATGGCTACACCTTC. Residues: CASSIDRANYGYTF.

The table lists this clonotype with a few counts. The rearrangement uses TRBV4-3 and TRBJ2-3, with 7 bases aligning to TRBD2. The junction had 5 bases not matched to a gene; V was cut back by 2 bases and J by 0 bases. CDR3 length: 16 residues. Germline V gene lookup returns CDR1 LGHNA and CDR2 YSLEER. In DNA, the CDR3 is TGCGCCAGCAGCCAACCACCGGGGGGAAGCACAGATACGCAGTATTTT. Encoded protein: CASSQPPGGSTDTQYF.

The chain recombines TRBV20-1 with TRBJ1-1, with D possibly matching TRBD1 (5 bases). Looked up from germline, CDR1 is DFQATT and CDR2 is SNEGSKA (reference sequence). V lost 5 bases to trimming and J lost 1 base, with 11 bases between them. The CDR3 runs to 13 residues. CDR3 DNA: TGCAGTGCTGCCGGGGGGGGGAACACTGAAGCTTTCTTT. Amino acids: CSAAGGGNTEAFF.

V is TRBV6-6 and J is TRBJ2-7; 7 bases line up with TRBD2. CDR1 is MNHNY and CDR2 is SVGAGI in the germline V gene (reference sequence). The CDR3 totals 15 residues. V was pared by 4 bases and J by 1 base, with 7 bases of the junction left unmatched. CDR3 in DNA: TGTGCCAGCAGTTTCCCAGCGGGGCGGTCCTACGAGCAGTACTTC. Encoded protein: CASSFPAGRSYEQYF.

The chain carries TRBV25-1 and TRBJ2-1; tentatively, D is TRBD1 (5 bases). V was clipped by 1 base and J by 6 bases, with 13 bases between them. This CDR3 contains 15 residues. Germline CDR1 reads MGHDK; CDR2 reads SYGVNS. CDR3 DNA: TGTGCCAGCAGTGAATCGGCAGGGCCAGGCAATGAGCAGTTCTTC. Translating it yields CASSESAGPGNEQFF.

This sequence joins TRBV7-9 and TRBJ1-5, with D possibly TRBD1 on 5 matching bases. Germline lookup yields CDR1 SEHNR and CDR2 FQNEAQ (reference sequence). The length of the CDR3 is 16 residues. Trimming removed 1 base at V and 0 bases at J, with 10 bases between. Here the CDR3 DNA reads TGTGCCAGCAGCTTAGTAGCAGGACATAGCAATCAGCCCCAGCATTTT. It specifies CASSLVAGHSNQPQHF.

V usage is TRBV29-1 and J usage is TRBJ1-2; a possible D gene is TRBD1 (5 bases). Germline CDR1 reads SQVTM; CDR2 reads ANQGSEA. The CDR3 runs to 14 residues. Between the trimmed V and J ends, which lost 0 bases and 4 bases, there was a span of 12 bases. CDR3 in amino acids: CSVEEQASTYGYTF. The CDR3 DNA reads as TGCAGCGTTGAAGAACAGGCCTCGACCTATGGCTACACCTTC.

The V call is TRBV4-1, the J call TRBJ2-7; 9 bases map to TRBD1. The CDR3 is 17 amino acids. J lost 0 bases, V lost 3 bases, and 9 bases had no gene match. Per the germline V gene, CDR1 is MGHRA and CDR2 is YSYEKL. The CDR3 DNA is TGCGCCAGCAGCCATATACCCCGGGACAGGGCCTCCTACGAGCAGTACTTC. Amino acids: CASSHIPRDRASYEQYF.

The V and J genes are TRBV28 and TRBJ1-2; D not resolved. In germline, CDR1 is MDHEN, CDR2 SYDVKM. Trimming pared 5 bases from V and 0 bases from J, leaving 13 bases between. The CDR3 loop spans 15 amino acids. Written as DNA, the CDR3 is TGTGCCAGCAGTCCCACGGGGTCGGCTAACTATGGCTACACCTTC. It specifies CASSPTGSANYGYTF.